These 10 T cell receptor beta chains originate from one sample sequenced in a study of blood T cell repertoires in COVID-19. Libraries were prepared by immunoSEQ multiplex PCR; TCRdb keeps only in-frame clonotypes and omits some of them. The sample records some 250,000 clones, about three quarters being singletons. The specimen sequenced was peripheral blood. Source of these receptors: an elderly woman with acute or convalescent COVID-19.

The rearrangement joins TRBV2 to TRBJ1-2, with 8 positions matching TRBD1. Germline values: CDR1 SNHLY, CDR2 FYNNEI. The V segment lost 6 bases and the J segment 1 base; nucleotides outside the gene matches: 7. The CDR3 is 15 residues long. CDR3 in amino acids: CASSSGGGGNYGYTF. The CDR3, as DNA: TGTGCCAGCAGCTCAGGGGGCGGAGGTAACTATGGCTACACCTTC.

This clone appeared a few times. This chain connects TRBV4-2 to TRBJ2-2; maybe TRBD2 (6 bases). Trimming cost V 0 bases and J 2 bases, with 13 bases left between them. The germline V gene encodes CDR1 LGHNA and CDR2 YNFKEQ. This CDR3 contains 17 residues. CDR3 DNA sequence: TGTGCCAGCAGCCAAGATCCCCTAGCGTATAACACCGGGGAGCTGTTTTTT. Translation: CASSQDPLAYNTGELFF.

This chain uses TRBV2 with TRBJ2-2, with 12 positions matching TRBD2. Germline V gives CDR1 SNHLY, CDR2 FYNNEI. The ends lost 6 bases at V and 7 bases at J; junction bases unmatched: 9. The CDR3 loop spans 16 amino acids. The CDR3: CASSLAGGPRSGELFF. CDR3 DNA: TGTGCCAGCAGCCTAGCGGGAGGGCCTAGGAGCGGGGAGCTGTTTTTT.

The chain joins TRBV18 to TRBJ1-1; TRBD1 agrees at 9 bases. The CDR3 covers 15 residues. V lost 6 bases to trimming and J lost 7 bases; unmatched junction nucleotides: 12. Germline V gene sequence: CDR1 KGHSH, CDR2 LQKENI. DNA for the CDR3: TGTGCCAGCTCCCTACAGAGACAGGGGGGCGGTGAAGCTTTCTTT. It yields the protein CASSLQRQGGGEAFF.

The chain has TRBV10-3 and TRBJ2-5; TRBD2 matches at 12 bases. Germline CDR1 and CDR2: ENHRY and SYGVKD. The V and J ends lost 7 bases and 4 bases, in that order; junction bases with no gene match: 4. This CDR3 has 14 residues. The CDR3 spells CAIKSLAGGETQYF. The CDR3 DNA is TGTGCCATCAAATCACTAGCGGGAGGAGAGACCCAGTACTTC.

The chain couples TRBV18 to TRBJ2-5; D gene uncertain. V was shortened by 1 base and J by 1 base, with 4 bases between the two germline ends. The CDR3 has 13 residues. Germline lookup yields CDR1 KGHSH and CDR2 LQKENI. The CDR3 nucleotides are TGTGCCAGCTCACCACGGCCCCAAGAGACCCAGTACTTC. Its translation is CASSPRPQETQYF.

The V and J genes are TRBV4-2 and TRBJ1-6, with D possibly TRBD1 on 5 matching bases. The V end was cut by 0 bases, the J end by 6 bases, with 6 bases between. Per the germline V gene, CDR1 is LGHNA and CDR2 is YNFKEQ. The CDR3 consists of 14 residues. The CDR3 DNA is TGTGCCAGCAGCCAAGATCAGGGTAATTCACCCCTCCACTTT. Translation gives CASSQDQGNSPLHF.

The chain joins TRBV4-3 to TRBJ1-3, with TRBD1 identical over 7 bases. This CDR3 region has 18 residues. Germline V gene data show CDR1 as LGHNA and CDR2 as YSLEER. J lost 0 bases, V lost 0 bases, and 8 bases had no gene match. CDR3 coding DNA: TGCGCCAGCAGCCAAGAGTACAGGGGAAGCCTCTCTGGAAACACCATATATTTT. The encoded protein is CASSQEYRGSLSGNTIYF.

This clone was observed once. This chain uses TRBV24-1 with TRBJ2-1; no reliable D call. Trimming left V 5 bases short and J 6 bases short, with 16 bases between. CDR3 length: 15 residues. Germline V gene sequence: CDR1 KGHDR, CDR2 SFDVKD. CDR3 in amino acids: CATSGSSSNRNEQFF. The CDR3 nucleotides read TGTGCCACCAGTGGGTCAAGCTCTAATCGCAATGAGCAGTTCTTC.

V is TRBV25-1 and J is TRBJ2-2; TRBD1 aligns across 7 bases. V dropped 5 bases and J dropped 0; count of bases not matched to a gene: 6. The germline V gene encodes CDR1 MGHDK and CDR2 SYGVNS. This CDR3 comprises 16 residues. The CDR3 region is CASSKQGQTNTGELFF. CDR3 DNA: TGTGCCAGCAGTAAACAGGGACAGACGAACACCGGGGAGCTGTTTTTT.